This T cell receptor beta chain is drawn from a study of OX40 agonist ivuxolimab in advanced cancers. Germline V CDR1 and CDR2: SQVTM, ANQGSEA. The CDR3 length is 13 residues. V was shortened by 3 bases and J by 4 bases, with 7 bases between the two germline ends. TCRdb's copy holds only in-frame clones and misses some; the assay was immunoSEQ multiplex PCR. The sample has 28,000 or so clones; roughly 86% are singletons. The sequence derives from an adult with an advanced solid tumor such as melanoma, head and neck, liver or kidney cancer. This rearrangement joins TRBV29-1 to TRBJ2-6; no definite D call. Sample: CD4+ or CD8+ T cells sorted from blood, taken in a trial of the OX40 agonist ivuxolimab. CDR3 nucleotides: TGCAGCGTTGAGACCTCAGGGGCCAACGTCCTGACTTTC. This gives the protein CSVETSGANVLTF.